The 15 T cell receptor beta chains reported below all come from one sample, sequenced in a study of human T cells and chemical hapten exposure. TCRdb recomputed calls from the RACE reads with MiXCR, one row per CDR3 protein. The sample carries about 65,000 distinct CDR3 sequences, approximately 6.1% recorded once. The time point here: healthy volunteer bleed at 6 weeks. Total RNA came from unfractionated whole blood. The sample consisted of whole blood. Source of these receptors: a female donor in good health. Some clones in this sample may be carry-over from other donors' samples.

Notes on this clonotype: A read error may explain this, as a much larger clone is one base away. The rearrangement uses TRBV3-1 and TRBJ2-3; D not resolved. This CDR3 has 15 residues. V was pared by 4 bases and J by 4 bases, with 15 bases between. CDR1 and CDR2 (germline): LGHDT, YNNKEL (reference sequence). The CDR3 coding sequence is TGTGCCAGCAGCCCAGACCGCGGCGACTCAGATACGCAGTATTTT. Amino acid sequence: CASSPDRGDSDTQYF.

The rearrangement joins TRBV5-5 to TRBJ1-1; a weak D match, TRBD1 (6 bases). Between the trimmed V and J ends, which lost 4 bases and 8 bases, there was a span of 12 bases. Germline V gene sequence: CDR1 SGHKS, CDR2 YYEKEE (reference sequence). This CDR3 comprises 12 residues. The CDR3 is CASSQGQHEAFF. Here the CDR3 DNA reads TGTGCCAGCAGCCAAGGACAGCACGAAGCTTTCTTT.

This clonotype was picked up a small number of times. The gene calls are TRBV30 and TRBJ1-4; no definite D call. V lost 0 bases, J lost 8 bases, and 13 bases lay in between. The germline V gene encodes CDR1 GTSNPN and CDR2 SVGIG (reference sequence). CDR3 size: 14 residues. CDR3 loop: CAWSVDNGREKLFF. CDR3 sequence (DNA): TGTGCCTGGAGTGTGGATAACGGGAGGGAAAAACTGTTTTTT.

The chain couples TRBV9 to TRBJ2-7; D is undetermined. CDR3 length equals 12 residues. V dropped 4 bases and J dropped 5 bases, with 10 bases sitting between them. Germline V gene sequence: CDR1 SGDLS, CDR2 YYNGEE. The CDR3 coding sequence is TGTGCCAGCAGCCCCCCGTCAGACGAGCAGTACTTC. It codes for CASSPPSDEQYF.

The chain carries TRBV29-1 and TRBJ2-3; no clear D gene. V lost 3 bases and J 0 bases, leaving 1 base between the germline ends. This CDR3 has 11 amino acids. The germline CDR1 and CDR2 sequences are SQVTM and ANQGSEA. This CDR3 is CSVDSTDTQYF. CDR3 nucleotides: TGCAGCGTTGATAGCACAGATACGCAGTATTTT.

This clonotype appeared many times. V gene TRBV30 combines with J gene TRBJ2-3; D gene ambiguous. V shed 0 bases and J shed 0 bases, with 10 bases lying between them. The CDR3 is made up of 15 amino acids. Per germline, CDR1 GTSNPN and CDR2 SVGIG (reference sequence). The DNA of the CDR3 is TGTGCCTGGAGTGTTCCCGTTTCTAGCACAGATACGCAGTATTTT. Amino acid sequence: CAWSVPVSSTDTQYF.

This clonotype was counted at least ten times. The chain joins TRBV9 to TRBJ2-7, with 7 bases matching TRBD2. V was clipped by 0 bases and J by 3 bases; unmatched bases: 9. The CDR3 consists of 16 residues. Germline values: CDR1 SGDLS, CDR2 YYNGEE. The DNA of the CDR3 is TGTGCCAGCAGCGTAGGGAGGGCGGGAGCGATCTACGAGCAGTACTTC. Translating it yields CASSVGRAGAIYEQYF.

A remark on this clonotype: The final CDR3 position lacks the conserved phenylalanine or tryptophan, pointing to a likely read error. The V gene is TRBV6-2 or TRBV6-3, the J gene TRBJ2-1, with D possibly matching TRBD1 (5 bases). V lost 7 bases to trimming and J lost 6 bases, with 19 bases between them. This CDR3 contains 15 residues. The germline V gene encodes CDR1 MNHEY and CDR2 SVGEGT. In nucleotides, the CDR3 is TGTGCCAGCACAACAGGTAATGAGGAGTCCAATGAGCAGTTCTTA. It specifies CASTTGNEESNEQFL.

The CDR3 nucleotides read TGTGCCAGCAGTTTTTCGGCCCCGAGCGAGCAGTACTTC. This sequence encodes CASSFSAPSEQYF. The gene calls are TRBV28 and TRBJ2-7; D is unclear. This CDR3 is built from 13 residues. Germline V gene sequence: CDR1 MDHEN, CDR2 SYDVKM. The V end lost 3 bases, the J end lost 6 bases, and 12 bases lay between the germline ends.

The chain is built from TRBV20-1 and TRBJ2-7; the match to TRBD2 covers 7 bases. Germline CDR1 is DFQATT and CDR2 is SNEGSKA (reference sequence). The CDR3 is 15 amino acids. V trimming: 0 bases; J trimming: 2 bases; junction bases outside the gene matches: 7. The CDR3 DNA reads TGCAGTGCTAGAGAATCAGGGCGGGAGCCCTACGAGCAGTACTTC. Translation gives CSARESGREPYEQYF.

The J gene is TRBJ1-4, the V gene TRBV7-9; 10 bases align to TRBD1. Germline values: CDR1 SEHNR, CDR2 FQNEAQ (reference sequence). V shed 5 bases, J shed 8 bases, and the junction held 5 bases outside the gene matches. The length of the CDR3 is 14 residues. The CDR3 here is CASSVRTGGEKLFF. In DNA, the CDR3 is TGTGCCAGCAGCGTACGGACAGGGGGAGAAAAACTGTTTTTT.

This clonotype was seen repeatedly, ten times or more. The chain has TRBV7-2 and TRBJ2-1, with 11 bases lining up with TRBD2. The trim removed 5 bases at V and 5 bases at J, leaving 5 bases unmatched. The germline V gene has CDR1 SGHTA and CDR2 FQGNSA. The CDR3 is 15 residues long. CDR3 loop: CASSPLAGGNNEQFF. CDR3 coding DNA: TGTGCCAGCAGCCCTCTAGCGGGAGGAAACAATGAGCAGTTCTTC.

This clonotype was observed at least ten times. This sequence joins TRBV6-1 and TRBJ1-1; a weak D match, TRBD1 (5 bases). The germline V gene has CDR1 MNHNS and CDR2 SASEGT. Trimming pared 11 bases from V and 5 bases from J, leaving 18 bases between. CDR3 length: 13 amino acids. The CDR3 reads CASGRGTLTEAFF. DNA of the CDR3: TGTGCCTCGGGTAGAGGGACCTTAACTGAAGCTTTCTTT.

This clonotype was seen at least ten times. The chain has TRBV3-1 and TRBJ1-2; no definite D call. The CDR3 sequence is 16 residues long. Germline CDR1 and CDR2: LGHDT and YNNKEL (reference sequence). Trimming removed 1 base at V and 4 bases at J, with 16 bases between. The CDR3 DNA is TGTGCCAGCAGCCAAGGCTTCGGGAACGAGCTCTATGGCTACACCTTC. It codes for CASSQGFGNELYGYTF.

This clonotype has only a few counts. The J gene is TRBJ2-7, the V gene TRBV19; TRBD2 might be the D (5 bases). Trimming cost V 6 bases and J 0 bases, with 12 bases left between them. Germline CDR1 and CDR2: LNHDA and SQIVND (reference sequence). The CDR3 loop spans 14 amino acids. CDR3 loop: CASRRTAASYEQYF. CDR3 DNA sequence: TGTGCCAGTAGAAGAACAGCGGCCTCCTACGAGCAGTACTTC.